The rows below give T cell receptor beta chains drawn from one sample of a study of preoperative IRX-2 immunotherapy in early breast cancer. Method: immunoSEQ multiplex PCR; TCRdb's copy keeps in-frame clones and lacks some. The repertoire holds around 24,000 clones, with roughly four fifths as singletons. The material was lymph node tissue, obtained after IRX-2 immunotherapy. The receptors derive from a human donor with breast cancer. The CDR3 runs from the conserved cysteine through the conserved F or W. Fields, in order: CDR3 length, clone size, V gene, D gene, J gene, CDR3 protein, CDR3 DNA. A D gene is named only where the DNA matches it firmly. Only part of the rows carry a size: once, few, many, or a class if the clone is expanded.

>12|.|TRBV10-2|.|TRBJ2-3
CASSEQADTQYF
TGCGCCAGCAGTGAGCAGGCAGATACGCAGTATTTT
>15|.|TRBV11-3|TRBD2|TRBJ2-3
CASSLQAGVGDTQYF
TGTGCCAGCAGCTTACAAGCGGGAGTGGGAGATACGCAGTATTTT
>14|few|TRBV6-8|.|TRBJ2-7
CASSYSRDSYEQYF
TGTGCCAGCAGTTACTCCCGGGACTCCTACGAGCAGTACTTC
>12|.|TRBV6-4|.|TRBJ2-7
CASSEDTHEQYF
TGTGCCAGCAGTGAAGATACGCACGAGCAGTACTTC
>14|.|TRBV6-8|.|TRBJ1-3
CAIGAGVSGNTIYF
TGTGCCATCGGGGCAGGGGTCTCTGGAAACACCATATATTTT
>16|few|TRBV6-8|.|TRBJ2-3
CASDRTVTGVLGTQYF
TGTGCCAGTGACCGGACGGTAACGGGAGTTTTAGGGACGCAGTATTTT
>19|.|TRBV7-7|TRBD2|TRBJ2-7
CASSLGGRAGGPLTVEQYF
TGTGCCAGCAGCTTAGGCGGGAGGGCAGGGGGTCCCCTTACCGTCGAGCAGTACTTC
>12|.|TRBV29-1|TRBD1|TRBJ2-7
CSVERTGSEQYF
TGCAGCGTTGAACGGACAGGGTCCGAGCAGTACTTC
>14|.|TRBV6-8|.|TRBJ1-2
CASSYSAGPNGYTF
TGTGCCAGCAGTTACTCGGCAGGGCCAAATGGCTACACCTTC
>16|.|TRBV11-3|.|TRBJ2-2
CASSRGGRANTGELFF
TGTGCCAGCAGCCGGGGTGGGCGGGCGAACACCGGGGAGCTGTTTTTT
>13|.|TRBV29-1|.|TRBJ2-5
CSVELTFQETQYF
TGCAGCGTTGAATTGACATTCCAAGAGACCCAGTACTTC
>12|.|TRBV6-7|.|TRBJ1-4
CASSPDGPKLFF
TGTGCCAGCAGCCCCGACGGGCCTAAGCTGTTTTTT
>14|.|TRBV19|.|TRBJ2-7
CASNSGGQLYEQYF
TGTGCCAGTAATTCCGGGGGACAGCTCTACGAGCAGTACTTC
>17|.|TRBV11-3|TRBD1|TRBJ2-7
CASSFPSKPQGAYEQYF
TGTGCCAGCAGCTTTCCATCCAAACCGCAGGGGGCTTACGAGCAGTACTTC
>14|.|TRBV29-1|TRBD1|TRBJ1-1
CSGTNRGGGTEAFF
TGCAGCGGGACAAACAGGGGCGGGGGCACTGAAGCTTTCTTT
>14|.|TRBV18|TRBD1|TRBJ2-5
CASSPGQLKETQYF
TGTGCCAGCTCACCGGGACAGTTAAAAGAGACCCAGTACTTC
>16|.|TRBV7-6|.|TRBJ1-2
CASSLERTQTNYGYTF
TGTGCCAGCAGCTTAGAAAGAACTCAGACTAACTATGGCTACACCTTC
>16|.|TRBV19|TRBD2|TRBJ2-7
CASSRLAGRAPYEQYF
TGTGCCAGTAGTAGACTAGCGGGACGGGCCCCCTACGAGCAGTACTTC
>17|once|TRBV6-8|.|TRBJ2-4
CASSTLTRAATKNIQYF
TGTGCCAGCAGTACACTGACTAGGGCGGCGACCAAAAACATTCAGTACTTC
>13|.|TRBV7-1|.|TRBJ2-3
CASSLERTDTQYF
TGTGCCAGCAGCTTAGAAAGGACAGATACGCAGTATTTT
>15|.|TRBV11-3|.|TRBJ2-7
CASSLRRTASYEQYF
TGTGCCAGCAGCTTAAGAAGAACAGCCTCCTACGAGCAGTACTTC
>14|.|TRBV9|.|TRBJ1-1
CASSEEGRPLEGLF
TGTGCCAGCAGTGAAGAAGGTCGGCCACTCGAAGGTCTCTTT
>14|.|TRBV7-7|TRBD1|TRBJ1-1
CASSLTGGGTEAFF
TGTGCCAGCAGCTTGACAGGGGGCGGGACTGAAGCTTTCTTT
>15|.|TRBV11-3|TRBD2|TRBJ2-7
CASSRSGESSYEQYF
TGTGCCAGCAGCCGAAGCGGGGAGAGCTCCTACGAGCAGTACTTC
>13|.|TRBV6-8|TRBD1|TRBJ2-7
CASSRTGSYEQYF
TGTGCCAGCAGTCGGACAGGGTCCTACGAGCAGTACTTC
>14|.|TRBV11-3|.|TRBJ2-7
CASSLVGSTYEQYF
TGTGCCAGCAGCTTAGTAGGTTCTACCTACGAGCAGTACTTC
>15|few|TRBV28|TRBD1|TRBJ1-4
CASCSADRENEKLFF
TGTGCCAGCTGTTCCGCGGACAGGGAAAATGAAAAACTGTTTTTT
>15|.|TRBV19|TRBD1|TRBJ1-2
CASSIDDRGYYGYTF
TGTGCCAGTAGTATAGATGACAGGGGCTACTATGGCTACACCTTC
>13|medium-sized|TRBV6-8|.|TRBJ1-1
CASREGLNTEAFF
TGTGCCAGCCGCGAGGGCTTGAACACTGAAGCTTTCTTT
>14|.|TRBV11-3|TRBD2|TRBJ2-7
CASSLLSGRYEQYF
TGTGCCAGCAGCTTACTTAGCGGGAGGTACGAGCAGTACTTC
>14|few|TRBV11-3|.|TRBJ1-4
CASSSRGLGEKLFF
TGTGCCAGCAGCAGCAGGGGATTGGGTGAAAAACTGTTTTTT
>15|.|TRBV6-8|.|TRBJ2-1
CASSRDPGSYNEQFF
TGTGCCAGCAGTAGGGACCCAGGCTCCTACAATGAGCAGTTCTTC
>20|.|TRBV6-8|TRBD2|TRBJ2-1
CASSYRVGLAGMVEDNEQFF
TGTGCCAGCAGTTACAGAGTGGGTCTAGCGGGTATGGTGGAGGACAATGAGCAGTTCTTC